The 24 T cell receptor beta chains listed next were all sequenced from one sample in a study of shared clonotypes between healthy human individuals. The assay was immunoSEQ multiplex PCR, and TCRdb's table has in-frame clones only and misses some. The sample includes over 950,000 clones, roughly 77% of them seen just once. The specimen was memory CD4+ T cells from PBMCs. Subset in this sample: CD45RA-negative fraction. Receptors were obtained from a man aged 18 to 30 in good health. Some clones in this sample may be carry-over from other donors' samples.

The genes are TRBV14 and TRBJ1-2; D is uncertain. The germline gives CDR1 SGHDN, CDR2 FVKESK. This CDR3 is 16 amino acids long. The V and J ends lost 0 bases and 8 bases respectively, with 19 bases between them. Written as DNA, the CDR3 is TGTGCCAGCAGCCAAGATCGGCAGAGGGCCCTCGGAGGCTACACCTTC. Translation: CASSQDRQRALGGYTF.

This chain links TRBV10-3 with TRBJ1-5; the D gene is possibly TRBD1 (5 bases). V lost 6 bases and J 1 base, leaving 7 bases between the germline ends. CDR1 and CDR2 (germline): ENHRY, SYGVKD. The CDR3 is 13 residues long. CDR3 residues: CAIRWDSNQPQHF. CDR3 sequence (DNA): TGTGCCATCAGGTGGGACAGCAATCAGCCCCAGCATTTT.

This chain links TRBV25-1 with TRBJ2-3; D might be TRBD1 or TRBD2, each matching 5 bases. This CDR3 has 13 residues. Trimming removed 5 bases at V and 6 bases at J, with 12 bases between. Per the germline V gene, CDR1 is MGHDK and CDR2 is SYGVNS. CDR3 sequence reads: CASSKGSGDTQYF. CDR3 sequence (DNA): TGTGCCAGCAGTAAGGGGTCGGGGGATACGCAGTATTTT.

This rearrangement joins TRBV5-1 to TRBJ2-7; 10 nucleotides match TRBD1. This CDR3 spans 15 amino acids. Germline-derived CDR1 and CDR2 are SGHRS and YFSETQ. Trimming at V came to 0 bases and at J to 5 bases, leaving 5 bases not matched to a gene. CDR3 loop: CASSLERQGANEQYF. The CDR3 nucleotides are TGCGCCAGCAGCTTGGAGAGACAGGGGGCAAACGAGCAGTACTTC.

About this clone: Other DNA sequences in the same sample also yield this CDR3. The V call is TRBV5-1, the J call TRBJ2-1, with D unclear. The CDR3 runs 15 residues. The ends were cut back, 0 bases at V and 2 bases at J, with 9 bases in the middle. Germline values: CDR1 SGHRS, CDR2 YFSETQ. The CDR3 sequence: CASSLGRGPYNEQFF. CDR3 bases: TGCGCCAGCAGCTTGGGGAGAGGCCCCTACAATGAGCAGTTCTTC.

The gene calls are TRBV7-8 and TRBJ1-2, with D tentatively TRBD1 (6 bases). The CDR3 has 17 residues. Germline CDR1 and CDR2: SGHVS and FQNEAQ. V lost 1 base, J lost 4 bases, and 19 bases lay in between. CDR3 DNA sequence: TGTGCCAGCAGCTTAGGACCCCTCCTAGGGGGGGTCTATGGCTACACCTTC. This gives the protein CASSLGPLLGGVYGYTF.

V is TRBV30 and J is TRBJ2-2, with D hard to call. V was pared by 2 bases and J by 4 bases, with 5 bases between. The V gene's germline CDR1 is GTSNPN and CDR2 SVGIG (reference sequence). The CDR3 is made up of 12 amino acids. CDR3 protein: CAWSTTTGELFF. The CDR3 region has the DNA TGTGCCTGGAGTACCACCACCGGGGAGCTGTTTTTT.

In regard to this clone: A much larger clone sits a single nucleotide away, making a read error possible. Other DNA sequences in the same sample also yield this CDR3. The chain joins TRBV2 to TRBJ2-5; TRBD1 aligns across 11 bases. V lost 4 bases, J lost 5 bases, and 6 bases stayed unmatched. The germline CDR1 and CDR2 sequences are SNHLY and FYNNEI. CDR3 length: 15 amino acids. In DNA form, the CDR3 reads TGTGCCAGCAGTGGCCGGGGACAGGGGGGGGAGACCCAGTACTTC. This encodes CASSGRGQGGETQYF.

The gene calls are TRBV25-1 and TRBJ1-5; TRBD1 matches 8 bases. This CDR3 has 15 amino acids. Losses at the gene ends were 4 bases for V and 3 bases for J; bases not matched to a gene: 5. Germline V gives CDR1 MGHDK, CDR2 SYGVNS. CDR3 residues: CASSGTGNHNQPQHF. The CDR3 nucleotides read TGTGCCAGCAGTGGGACAGGGAACCACAATCAGCCCCAGCATTTT.

This clone was counted at least ten times. The gene calls are TRBV28 and TRBJ2-3; perhaps TRBD2 as D (6 bases). Trimming removed 6 bases at V and 6 bases at J, with 13 bases between. This CDR3 is 13 amino acids long. Looked up from germline, CDR1 is MDHEN and CDR2 is SYDVKM. The DNA of the CDR3 is TGTGCCAGCAGGGCCAGGACTACCGATACGCAGTATTTT. Its protein is CASRARTTDTQYF.

The rearrangement joins TRBV7-6 to TRBJ1-4, with 10 bases matching TRBD1. Losses at the gene ends were 5 bases for V and 7 bases for J; bases not matched to a gene: 7. Germline V gene data show CDR1 as SGHVS and CDR2 as FNYEAQ. This CDR3 spans 15 amino acids. The DNA of the CDR3 is TGTGCCAGCAGCAGACAGGGGGCCCGTGGTGAAAAACTGTTTTTT. This gives the protein CASSRQGARGEKLFF.

The chain is built from TRBV5-1 and TRBJ1-4; D is unclear. Germline V gene sequence: CDR1 SGHRS, CDR2 YFSETQ. The CDR3 sequence is 14 residues long. V was clipped by 4 bases and J by 4 bases, with 11 bases between them. The CDR3 DNA reads as TGCGCCAGCAGCCCGGGGTCCTATAATGAAAAACTGTTTTTT. Translated: CASSPGSYNEKLFF.

The chain joins TRBV28 to TRBJ1-1; D might be TRBD1 (5 bases). Trimming stripped 5 bases from V and 5 bases from J, with 12 bases between. CDR3 length: 13 amino acids. Germline V lookup: CDR1 MDHEN, CDR2 SYDVKM. The CDR3 region is CASSPGWGTEAFF. The CDR3 DNA sequence: TGTGCCAGCAGTCCCGGGTGGGGGACTGAAGCTTTCTTT. Full variable domain (rest looked up from reference TRBV28 and TRBJ1-1): DVKVTQSSRYLVKRTGEKVFLECVQDMDHENMFWYRQDPGLGLRLIYFSYDVKMKEKGDIPEGYSVSREKKERFSLILESASTNQTSMYLCASSPGWGTEAFFGQGTRLTVV.

V gene TRBV11-3 combines with J gene TRBJ2-7, with 9 bases aligning to TRBD1. V lost 4 bases and J lost 8; bases outside the gene matches: 12. Germline V CDR1 and CDR2: SGHNT, YENEEA. This CDR3 region has 15 residues. The CDR3 DNA sequence: TGTGCCAGCAGCTCCTCCGGGACAGGGCCCGGCAAGCAGTACTTC. It codes for CASSSSGTGPGKQYF.

As for this clone: The same CDR3 can be traced to other DNA sequences in this sample. The chain recombines TRBV28 with TRBJ2-2, with D possibly matching TRBD2 (5 bases). V was trimmed by 6 bases and J by 1 base, leaving 6 bases between them. Germline CDR1 and CDR2: MDHEN and SYDVKM. There are 13 residues in the CDR3. The CDR3 loop is CASRGLNTGELFF. DNA for the CDR3: TGTGCCAGCAGAGGACTGAACACCGGGGAGCTGTTTTTT.

To note about this clone: At the DNA level, this CDR3 is encoded by other sequences in the same sample as well. The chain recombines TRBV9 with TRBJ2-1; D uncertain. V lost 0 bases and J lost 0, with 7 bases in between. The germline V gene has CDR1 SGDLS and CDR2 YYNGEE. CDR3 length: 15 amino acids. The CDR3 here is CASSVAASSYNEQFF. The CDR3 DNA reads as TGTGCCAGCAGCGTAGCAGCCAGCTCCTACAATGAGCAGTTCTTC.

This clone turned up a few times. V usage is TRBV9 and J usage is TRBJ2-2, with 9 bases aligning to TRBD1. This CDR3 contains 16 residues. The J segment lost 6 bases and the V segment lost 2 bases, leaving 8 bases of the junction unmatched. CDR1 is SGDLS and CDR2 is YYNGEE in the germline V gene. As DNA, the CDR3 is TGTGCCAGCAGCGTGGGGGACAGGGTTGGGTCCGGGGAGCTGTTTTTT. Its protein is CASSVGDRVGSGELFF.

Turning to this clone: Other DNA sequences in the sample encode the same CDR3. V and J are TRBV7-2 and TRBJ1-1; 10 bases line up with TRBD1. The V and J ends lost 3 bases and 11 bases, in that order; junction bases with no gene match: 0. From germline, CDR1 is SGHTA and CDR2 FQGNSA. This CDR3 region has 11 residues. CDR3 region: CASSLGQGAFF. The CDR3 DNA is TGTGCCAGCAGCTTGGGACAGGGGGCTTTCTTT. Combining the CDR3 with reference TRBV7-2 and TRBJ1-1 gives the whole variable domain GAGVSQSPSNKVTEKGKDVELRCDPISGHTALYWYRQSLGQGLEFLIYFQGNSAPDKSGLPSDRFSAERTGGSVSTLTIQRTQQEDSAVYLCASSLGQGAFFGQGTRLTVV.

The rearrangement joins TRBV29-1 to TRBJ2-5; 11 bases align to TRBD1. V lost 3 bases, J lost 5 bases, and 5 bases stayed unmatched. Germline CDR1 is SQVTM and CDR2 is ANQGSEA. There are 14 residues in the CDR3. The DNA of the CDR3 is TGCAGCGTTGATTGGACAGGGGGCGTCGAGACCCAGTACTTC. It translates to CSVDWTGGVETQYF.

The chain carries TRBV30 and TRBJ2-5; 13 bases map to TRBD2. CDR1 is GTSNPN, CDR2 SVGIG, per germline (reference sequence). Trimming cost V 1 base and J 5 bases; bases outside gene matches: 13. The length of the CDR3 is 18 residues. The CDR3: CAWSAPGLAGPSWETQYF. The CDR3 DNA follows: TGTGCCTGGAGTGCCCCGGGACTAGCGGGACCCTCCTGGGAGACCCAGTACTTC.

This chain links TRBV29-1 with TRBJ2-7, with D possibly called TRBD1 or TRBD2 (5 bases each). The CDR3 length is 13 residues. V was cut by 5 bases and J by 0 bases, with 11 bases left in between. Looked up from germline, CDR1 is SQVTM and CDR2 is ANQGSEA. The CDR3 DNA is TGCAGCGTTAAGGGACGTAACTCCTACGAGCAGTACTTC. Amino acid sequence: CSVKGRNSYEQYF.

This chain connects TRBV30 to TRBJ1-4, with D tentatively TRBD1 (5 bases). From germline, CDR1 is GTSNPN and CDR2 SVGIG (reference sequence). The length of the CDR3 is 12 residues. The V gene lost 3 bases and the J gene lost 6 bases, with 8 bases spanning the gap. The CDR3 nucleotides are TGTGCCTGGAGCATAGGGGATGAAAAACTGTTTTTT. Its protein is CAWSIGDEKLFF.

This clone was observed a handful of times. This sample includes further DNA sequences coding for the same CDR3. The V call is TRBV14, the J call TRBJ1-1; D ambiguous. There are 13 residues in the CDR3. Germline loops: CDR1 SGHDN, CDR2 FVKESK. Trimming cost V 6 bases and J 4 bases, with 12 bases left between them. CDR3 protein: CASSRQVGTEAFF. DNA for the CDR3: TGTGCCAGCAGTCGTCAGGTGGGCACTGAAGCTTTCTTT. The full variable domain, in which reference TRBV14 and TRBJ1-1 provide the parts outside the CDR3, is EAGVTQFPSHSVIEKGQTVTLRCDPISGHDNLYWYRRVMGKEIKFLLHFVKESKQDESGMPNNRFLAERTGGTYSTLKVQPAELEDSGVYFCASSRQVGTEAFFGQGTRLTVV.

The chain couples TRBV7-3 to TRBJ2-3, with D perhaps TRBD1 (5 bases). The CDR3 contains 16 residues. The germline V gene has CDR1 SGHTA and CDR2 FQGTGA. The ends were cut back, 3 bases at V and 0 bases at J, with 13 bases in the middle. CDR3 in DNA: TGTGCCAGCAGCTTCACAGGACCGCCTAGCACAGATACGCAGTATTTT. It specifies CASSFTGPPSTDTQYF. Combining the CDR3 with reference TRBV7-3 and TRBJ2-3 gives the whole variable domain GAGVSQTPSNKVTEKGKYVELRCDPISGHTALYWYRQSLGQGPEFLIYFQGTGAADDSGLPNDRFFAVRPEGSVSTLKIQRTERGDSAVYLCASSFTGPPSTDTQYFGPGTRLTVL.